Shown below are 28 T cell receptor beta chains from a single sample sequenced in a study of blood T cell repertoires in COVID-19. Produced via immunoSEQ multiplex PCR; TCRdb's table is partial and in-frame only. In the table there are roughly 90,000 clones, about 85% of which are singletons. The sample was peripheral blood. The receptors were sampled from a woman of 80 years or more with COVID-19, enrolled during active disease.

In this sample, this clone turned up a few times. The CDR3 loop reads CASSGSGTQDGETQYF. The DNA of the CDR3 is TGTGCCAGCAGTGGCTCCGGGACACAGGACGGGGAGACCCAGTACTTC. The V and J genes are TRBV27 and TRBJ2-5; TRBD1 might be the D (6 bases). V was trimmed by 5 bases and J by 5 bases, leaving 21 bases between them. The CDR3 totals 16 residues. Germline loops: CDR1 MNHEY, CDR2 SMNVEV (reference sequence).

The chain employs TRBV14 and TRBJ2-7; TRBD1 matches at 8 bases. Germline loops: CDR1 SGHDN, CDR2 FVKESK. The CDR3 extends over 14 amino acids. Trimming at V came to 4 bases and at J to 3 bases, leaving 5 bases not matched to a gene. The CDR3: CASSRDRNLYEQYF. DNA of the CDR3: TGTGCCAGCAGCCGGGACAGGAACCTCTACGAGCAGTACTTC.

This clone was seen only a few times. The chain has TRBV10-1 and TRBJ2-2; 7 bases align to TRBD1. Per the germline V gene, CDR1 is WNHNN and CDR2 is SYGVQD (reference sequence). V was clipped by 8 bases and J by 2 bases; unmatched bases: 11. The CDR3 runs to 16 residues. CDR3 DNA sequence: TGCGCCAGCTCCTGGGAGACAGGGCCTAACACCGGGGAGCTGTTTTTT. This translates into CASSWETGPNTGELFF.

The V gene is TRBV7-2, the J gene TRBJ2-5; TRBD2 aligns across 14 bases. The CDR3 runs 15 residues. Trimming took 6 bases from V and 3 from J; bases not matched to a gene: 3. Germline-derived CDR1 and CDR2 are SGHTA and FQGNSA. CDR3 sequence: CASSLGLAGEETQYF. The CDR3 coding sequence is TGTGCCAGCAGTTTGGGACTAGCGGGGGAAGAGACCCAGTACTTC.

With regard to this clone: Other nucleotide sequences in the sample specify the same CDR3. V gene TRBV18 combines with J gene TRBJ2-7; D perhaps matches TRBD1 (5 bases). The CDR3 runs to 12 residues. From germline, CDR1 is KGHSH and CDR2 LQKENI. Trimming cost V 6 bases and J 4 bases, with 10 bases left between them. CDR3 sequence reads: CASSPDSYEQYF. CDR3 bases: TGTGCCAGCTCTCCCGACAGTTACGAGCAGTACTTC.

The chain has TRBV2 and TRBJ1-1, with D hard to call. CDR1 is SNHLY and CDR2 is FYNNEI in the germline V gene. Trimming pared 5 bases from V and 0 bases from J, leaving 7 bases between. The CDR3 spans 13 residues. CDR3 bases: TGTGCCAGCAGTCCGGAGATGAACACTGAAGCTTTCTTT. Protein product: CASSPEMNTEAFF.

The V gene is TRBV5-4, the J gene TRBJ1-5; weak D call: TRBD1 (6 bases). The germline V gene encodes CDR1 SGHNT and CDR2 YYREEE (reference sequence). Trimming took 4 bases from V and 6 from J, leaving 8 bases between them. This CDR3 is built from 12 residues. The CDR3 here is CASSQQGQPQHF. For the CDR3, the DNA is TGTGCCAGCAGCCAACAGGGTCAGCCCCAGCATTTT. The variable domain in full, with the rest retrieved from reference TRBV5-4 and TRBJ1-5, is ETGVTQSPTHLIKTRGQQVTLRCSSQSGHNTVSWYQQALGQGPQFIFQYYREEENGRGNFPPRFSGLQFPNYSSELNVNALELDDSALYLCASSQQGQPQHFGDGTRLSIL.

CDR3 bases: TGTGCCAGCATGGCGGGGGTTAGCACAGATACGCAGTATTTT. Translation gives CASMAGVSTDTQYF. This chain links TRBV2 with TRBJ2-3, with TRBD2 matching over 7 bases. V gave up 7 bases and J gave up 0 bases; unmatched junction bases: 4. Germline CDR1 and CDR2: SNHLY and FYNNEI. This CDR3 region has 14 residues.

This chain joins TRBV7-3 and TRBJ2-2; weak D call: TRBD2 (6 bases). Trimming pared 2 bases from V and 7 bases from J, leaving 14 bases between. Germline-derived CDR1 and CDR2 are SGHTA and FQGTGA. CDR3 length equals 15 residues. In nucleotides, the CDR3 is TGTGCCAGCAGCTTATCGCGGGAAGGAGGCGGGGAGCTGTTTTTT. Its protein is CASSLSREGGGELFF.

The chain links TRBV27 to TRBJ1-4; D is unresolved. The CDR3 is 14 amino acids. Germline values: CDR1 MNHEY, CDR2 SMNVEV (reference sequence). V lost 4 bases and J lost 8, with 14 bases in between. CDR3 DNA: TGTGCCAGCAGTTATAGTCGACCGGGGGAAAAACTGTTTTTT. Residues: CASSYSRPGEKLFF.

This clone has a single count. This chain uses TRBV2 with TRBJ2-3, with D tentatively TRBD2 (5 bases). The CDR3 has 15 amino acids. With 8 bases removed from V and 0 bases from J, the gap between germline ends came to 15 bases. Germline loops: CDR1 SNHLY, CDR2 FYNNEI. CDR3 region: CASRKVASSTDTQYF. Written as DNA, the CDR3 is TGTGCCAGCCGAAAGGTTGCTAGCAGCACAGATACGCAGTATTTT.

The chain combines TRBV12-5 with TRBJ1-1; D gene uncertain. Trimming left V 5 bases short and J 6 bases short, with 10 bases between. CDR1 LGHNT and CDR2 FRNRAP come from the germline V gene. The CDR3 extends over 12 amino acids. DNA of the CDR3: TGTGCTAGTGGTAGCCACTGGTCTGAAGCTTTCTTT. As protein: CASGSHWSEAFF.

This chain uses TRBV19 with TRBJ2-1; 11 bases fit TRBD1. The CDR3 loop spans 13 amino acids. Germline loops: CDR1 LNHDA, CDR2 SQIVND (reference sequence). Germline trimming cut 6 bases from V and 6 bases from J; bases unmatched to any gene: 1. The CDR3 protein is CASSGQGANEQFF. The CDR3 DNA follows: TGTGCCAGTAGCGGACAGGGGGCCAATGAGCAGTTCTTC.

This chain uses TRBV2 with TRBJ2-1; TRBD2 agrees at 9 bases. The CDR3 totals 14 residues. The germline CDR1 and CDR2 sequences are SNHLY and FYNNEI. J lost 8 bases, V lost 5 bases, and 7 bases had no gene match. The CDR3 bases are TGTGCCAGCAGTTCCAGCGGGAGGTCGGATGAGCAGTTCTTC. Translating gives CASSSSGRSDEQFF.

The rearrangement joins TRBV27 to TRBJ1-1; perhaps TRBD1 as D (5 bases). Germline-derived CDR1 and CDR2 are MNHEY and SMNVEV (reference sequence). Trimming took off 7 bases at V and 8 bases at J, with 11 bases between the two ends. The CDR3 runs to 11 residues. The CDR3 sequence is CASKGVGEAFF. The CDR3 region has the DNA TGTGCCAGCAAAGGGGTAGGCGAAGCTTTCTTT.

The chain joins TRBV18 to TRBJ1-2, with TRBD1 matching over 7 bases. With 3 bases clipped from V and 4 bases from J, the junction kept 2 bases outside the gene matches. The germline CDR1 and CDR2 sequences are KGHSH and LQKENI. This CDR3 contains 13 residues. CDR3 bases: TGTGCCAGCTCACCCGGGACAGCCTATGGCTACACCTTC. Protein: CASSPGTAYGYTF.

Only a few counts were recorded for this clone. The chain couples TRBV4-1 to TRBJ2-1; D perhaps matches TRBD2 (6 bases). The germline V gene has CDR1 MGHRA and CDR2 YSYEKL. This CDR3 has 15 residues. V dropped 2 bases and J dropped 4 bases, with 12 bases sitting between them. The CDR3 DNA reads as TGCGCCAGCAGCCAACTCACGGGGGATTACAATGAGCAGTTCTTC. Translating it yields CASSQLTGDYNEQFF.

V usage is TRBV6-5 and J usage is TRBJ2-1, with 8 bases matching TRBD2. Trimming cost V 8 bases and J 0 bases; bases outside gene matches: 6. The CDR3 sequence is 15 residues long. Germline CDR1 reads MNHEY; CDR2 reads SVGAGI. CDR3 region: CASHSGGISYNEQFF. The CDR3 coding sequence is TGTGCCAGCCACAGCGGGGGTATCTCCTACAATGAGCAGTTCTTC.

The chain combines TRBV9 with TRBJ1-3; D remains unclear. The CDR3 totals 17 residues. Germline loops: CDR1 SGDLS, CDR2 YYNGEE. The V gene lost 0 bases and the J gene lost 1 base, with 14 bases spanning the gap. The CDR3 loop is CASSVVPDSSSGNTIYF. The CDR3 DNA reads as TGTGCCAGCAGCGTAGTTCCGGACTCTTCATCTGGAAACACCATATATTTT.

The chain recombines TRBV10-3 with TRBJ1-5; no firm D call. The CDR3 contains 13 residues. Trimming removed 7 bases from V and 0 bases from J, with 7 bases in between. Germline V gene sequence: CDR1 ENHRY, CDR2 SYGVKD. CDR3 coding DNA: TGTGCCATCAAACAGAGTAGCAATCAGCCCCAGCATTTT. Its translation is CAIKQSSNQPQHF.

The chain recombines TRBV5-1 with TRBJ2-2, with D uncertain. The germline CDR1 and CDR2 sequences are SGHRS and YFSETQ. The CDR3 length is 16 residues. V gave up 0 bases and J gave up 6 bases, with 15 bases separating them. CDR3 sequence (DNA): TGCGCCAGCAGCTTGGCTATCAGCGCGGCGGCCGGGGAGCTGTTTTTT. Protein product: CASSLAISAAAGELFF.

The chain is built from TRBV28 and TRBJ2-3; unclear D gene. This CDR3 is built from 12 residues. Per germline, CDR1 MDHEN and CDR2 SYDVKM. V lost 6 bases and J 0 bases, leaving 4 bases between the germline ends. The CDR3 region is CASRSSTDTQYF. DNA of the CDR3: TGTGCCAGCAGATCGAGCACAGATACGCAGTATTTT.

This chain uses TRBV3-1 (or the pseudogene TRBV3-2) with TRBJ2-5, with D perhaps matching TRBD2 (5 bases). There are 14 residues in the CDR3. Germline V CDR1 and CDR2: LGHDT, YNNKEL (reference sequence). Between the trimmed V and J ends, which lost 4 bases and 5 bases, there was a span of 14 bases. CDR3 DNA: TGTGCCAGCAGCCGCCCTCCGGAGGAGGAGACCCAGTACTTC. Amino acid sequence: CASSRPPEEETQYF.

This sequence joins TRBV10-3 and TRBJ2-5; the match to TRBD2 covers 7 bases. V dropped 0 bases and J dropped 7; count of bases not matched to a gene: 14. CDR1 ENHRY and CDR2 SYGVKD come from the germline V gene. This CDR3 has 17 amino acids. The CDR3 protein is CAISESFGGRVLGTQYF. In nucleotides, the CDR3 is TGTGCCATCAGTGAGTCGTTTGGCGGGAGAGTCCTCGGGACCCAGTACTTC.

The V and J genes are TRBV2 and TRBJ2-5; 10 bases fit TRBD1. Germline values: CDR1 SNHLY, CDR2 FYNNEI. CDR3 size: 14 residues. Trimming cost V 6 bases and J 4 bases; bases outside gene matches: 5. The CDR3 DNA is TGTGCCAGCAGCCTGGGACAGGGGATAGAGACCCAGTACTTC. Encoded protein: CASSLGQGIETQYF.

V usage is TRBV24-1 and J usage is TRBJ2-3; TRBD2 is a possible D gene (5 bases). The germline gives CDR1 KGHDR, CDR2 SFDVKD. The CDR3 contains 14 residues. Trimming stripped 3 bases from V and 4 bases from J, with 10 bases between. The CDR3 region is CATSDPAGPDTQYF. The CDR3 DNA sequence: TGTGCCACCAGTGATCCCGCGGGCCCAGATACGCAGTATTTT.

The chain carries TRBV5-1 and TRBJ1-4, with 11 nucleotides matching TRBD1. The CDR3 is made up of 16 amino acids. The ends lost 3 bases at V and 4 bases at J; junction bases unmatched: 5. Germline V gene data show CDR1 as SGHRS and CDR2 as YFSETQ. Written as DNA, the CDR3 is TGCGCCAGCAGCTACCAGGGACAGGGGGGTAATGAAAAACTGTTTTTT. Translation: CASSYQGQGGNEKLFF.

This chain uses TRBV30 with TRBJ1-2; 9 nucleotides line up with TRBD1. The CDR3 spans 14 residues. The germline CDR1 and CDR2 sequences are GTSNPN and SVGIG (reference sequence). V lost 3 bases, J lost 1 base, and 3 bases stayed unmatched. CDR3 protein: CAWSRQGVNYGYTF. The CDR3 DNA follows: TGTGCCTGGAGCCGACAGGGGGTTAACTATGGCTACACCTTC.